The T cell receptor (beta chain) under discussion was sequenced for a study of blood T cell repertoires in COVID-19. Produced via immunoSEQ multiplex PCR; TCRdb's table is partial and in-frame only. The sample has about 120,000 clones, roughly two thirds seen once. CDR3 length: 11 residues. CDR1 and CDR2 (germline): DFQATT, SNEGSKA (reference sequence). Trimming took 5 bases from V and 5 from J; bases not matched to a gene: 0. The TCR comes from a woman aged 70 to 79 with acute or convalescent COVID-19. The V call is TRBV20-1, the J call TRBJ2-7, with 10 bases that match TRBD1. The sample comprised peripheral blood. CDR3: CSADRGHEQYF. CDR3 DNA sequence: TGCAGTGCTGACAGGGGGCACGAGCAGTACTTC.